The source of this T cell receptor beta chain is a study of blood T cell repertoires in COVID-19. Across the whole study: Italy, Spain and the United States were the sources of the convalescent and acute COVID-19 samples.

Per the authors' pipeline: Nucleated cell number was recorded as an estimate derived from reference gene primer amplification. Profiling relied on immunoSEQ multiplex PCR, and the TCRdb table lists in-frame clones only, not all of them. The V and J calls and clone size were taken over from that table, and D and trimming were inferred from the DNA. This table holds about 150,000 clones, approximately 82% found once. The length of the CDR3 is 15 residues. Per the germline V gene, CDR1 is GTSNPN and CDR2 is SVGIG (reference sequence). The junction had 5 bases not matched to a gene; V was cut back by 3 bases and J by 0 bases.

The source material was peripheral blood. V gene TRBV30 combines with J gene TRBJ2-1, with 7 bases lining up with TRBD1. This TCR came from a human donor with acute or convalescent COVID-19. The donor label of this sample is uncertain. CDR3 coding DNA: TGTGCCTGGAGGGGCCGGGACAGCTCCTACAATGAGCAGTTCTTC. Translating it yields CAWRGRDSSYNEQFF.